The 4 T cell receptor beta chains in this list originate from one sample, sequenced in a study of CD8 T cells in Susac syndrome. Random hexamers were used to reverse transcribe about 0.45 to 1 ug of RNA. TCRdb re-called the immunoSEQ multiplex PCR reads with MiXCR, one entry per CDR3 protein. The repertoire holds roughly 200,000 distinct CDR3 sequences, with about 95% as singletons. The sample taken for sequencing was CD4+ T cells from PBMCs. The receptors derive from a human donor with Susac syndrome.

This chain uses TRBV20-1 with TRBJ1-5, with D perhaps matching TRBD1 (5 bases). Trimming pared 0 bases from V and 0 bases from J, leaving 18 bases between. The CDR3 is made up of 18 amino acids. Germline CDR1 DFQATT, CDR2 SNEGSKA (reference sequence). The CDR3 region has the DNA TGCAGTGCTAGAGAAGGGCAGGGCCTATTTTATAGCAATCAGCCCCAGCATTTT. Protein: CSAREGQGLFYSNQPQHF.

For this clonotype: One end of the junction does not line up with germline, which may come from a read error. The J gene is TRBJ2-2, the V gene TRBV5-1, with D tentatively TRBD2 (6 bases). In germline, CDR1 is SGHRS, CDR2 YFSETQ. The CDR3 extends over 14 amino acids. CDR3 bases: TGCGCCAGCATGGGGGGAACGAACACCGGGGAACTGTTTTTT. It codes for CASMGGTNTGELFF.

The CDR3 DNA follows: TGTGCCAGCAGCCAACGGAACAATAGGTACGAGCAGTACTTC. This translates into CASSQRNNRYEQYF. The chain couples TRBV3-1 to TRBJ2-7; D remains ambiguous. The CDR3 consists of 14 residues. V was clipped by 2 bases and J by 4 bases, with 12 bases between them. The germline CDR1 and CDR2 sequences are LGHDT and YNNKEL (reference sequence).

This chain joins TRBV30 and TRBJ1-6; D remains ambiguous. V lost 2 bases, J lost 7 bases, and 6 bases lay in between. Germline loops: CDR1 GTSNPN, CDR2 SVGIG (reference sequence). The CDR3 length is 12 residues. CDR3 region: CAWSSGNSPLHF. The CDR3 region has the DNA TGTGCCTGGAGTTCGGGGAATTCACCCCTCCACTTT.